This record looks at one T cell receptor (beta chain) sequence and its context. Produced via immunoSEQ multiplex PCR; TCRdb's table is partial and in-frame only. Altogether some 1,900,000 clones are present, 85% to 95% being singletons, with the ten largest covering 1.2%. This record belongs to a study of shared clonotypes between healthy human individuals. Study-wide background: For every donor, three CD4 naive, three CD4 memory, two CD8 naive and one CD8 memory plates were used.

It was CD45RO-negative cells, positively selected for CCR7, that made up naive CD8 cells, with terminally differentiated effector memory CD45RA+ cells excluded. The germline V gene encodes CDR1 SGHTA and CDR2 FQGNSA. The V gene lost 2 bases and the J gene lost 3 bases, with 14 bases spanning the gap. CDR3 length: 16 amino acids. Sequencing input: naive CD8+ T cells sorted from blood. The TCR sequence derives from a man in his late teens or twenties in good health. The J gene is TRBJ2-1, the V gene TRBV7-2; no firm D call. CDR3 sequence: CASSLKQFHLYNEQFF. The CDR3 nucleotides are TGTGCCAGCAGCTTAAAACAGTTTCACCTCTACAATGAGCAGTTCTTC. The whole variable domain, filled in from reference TRBV7-2 and TRBJ2-1, reads GAGVSQSPSNKVTEKGKDVELRCDPISGHTALYWYRQSLGQGLEFLIYFQGNSAPDKSGLPSDRFSAERTGGSVSTLTIQRTQQEDSAVYLCASSLKQFHLYNEQFFGPGTRLTVL.